The 17 T cell receptor beta chains listed next were all sequenced from one sample in a study of blood T cell repertoires in COVID-19. Generated by immunoSEQ multiplex PCR, the TCRdb table keeps only in-frame clones and is missing some. There are 200,000 to 250,000 clones in the sample; about 83% occur only once, and roughly 2.9% lies in the top ten. The material sequenced was peripheral blood. These receptors were obtained from a middle-aged man with active or convalescent COVID-19.

This chain uses TRBV30 with TRBJ1-4, with D perhaps matching TRBD1 (6 bases). With 0 bases removed from V and 8 bases from J, the gap between germline ends came to 13 bases. The CDR3 has 14 amino acids. Germline lookup yields CDR1 GTSNPN and CDR2 SVGIG (reference sequence). Here the CDR3 reads CAWSVQGGGEKLFF. CDR3 nucleotide sequence: TGTGCCTGGAGTGTACAAGGGGGTGGGGAAAAACTGTTTTTT.

The rearrangement links TRBV5-1 to TRBJ1-2, with 9 nucleotides matching TRBD1. Germline CDR1 and CDR2: SGHRS and YFSETQ. The CDR3 is 14 amino acids. V trimming: 3 bases; J trimming: 4 bases; junction bases outside the gene matches: 4. CDR3 sequence: CASSSGQGSYGYTF. In DNA, the CDR3 is TGCGCCAGCAGCTCGGGACAGGGTTCCTATGGCTACACCTTC. The whole variable domain, filled in from reference TRBV5-1 and TRBJ1-2, reads KAGVTQTPRYLIKTRGQQVTLSCSPISGHRSVSWYQQTPGQGLQFLFEYFSETQRNKGNFPGRFSGRQFSNSRSEMNVSTLELGDSALYLCASSSGQGSYGYTFGSGTRLTVV.

This clone was picked up one time. This chain uses TRBV20-1 with TRBJ2-7, with D perhaps matching TRBD2 (6 bases). V was pared by 3 bases and J by 2 bases, with 11 bases between. Germline V gene data show CDR1 as DFQATT and CDR2 as SNEGSKA (reference sequence). The length of the CDR3 is 13 residues. The DNA of the CDR3 is TGCAGTGCTAGTAGCGGTTCAACCTACGAGCAGTACTTC. Translated: CSASSGSTYEQYF.

This chain links TRBV3-1 (or the pseudogene TRBV3-2) with TRBJ2-7; TRBD2 might be the D (5 bases). This CDR3 has 15 residues. Germline V gene sequence: CDR1 LGHDT, CDR2 YNNKEL (reference sequence). V dropped 0 bases and J dropped 2 bases, with 11 bases sitting between them. CDR3 amino acids: CASSQDIGETYEQYF. In nucleotides, the CDR3 is TGTGCCAGCAGCCAAGATATCGGGGAAACCTACGAGCAGTACTTC.

The chain carries TRBV27 and TRBJ2-7; 12 bases align to TRBD2. The CDR3 contains 14 residues. Per the germline V gene, CDR1 is MNHEY and CDR2 is SMNVEV (reference sequence). The V gene end was trimmed by 6 bases and the J gene end by 7 bases; junction bases not matched to a gene: 7. The CDR3 nucleotides read TGTGCCAGCAGGGCTAGCGGGAGGGCGCGGGAGCAGTACTTC. This codes for CASRASGRAREQYF.

In this sample, this clone turned up once. V and J are TRBV19 and TRBJ2-1, with TRBD2 matching 15 bases. Looked up from germline, CDR1 is LNHDA and CDR2 is SQIVND (reference sequence). The junction had 7 bases not matched to a gene; V was cut back by 10 bases and J by 6 bases. CDR3 length equals 15 residues. CDR3 nucleotides: TGTGCCACCGTCGGACTAGCGGGGGGGAGCAATGAGCAGTTCTTC. This codes for CATVGLAGGSNEQFF.

The rearrangement joins TRBV10-1 to TRBJ1-5; tentative D call: TRBD1 (6 bases). The germline V and J ends were trimmed by 5 bases and 3 bases, with 11 bases remaining between them. Germline CDR1 reads WNHNN; CDR2 reads SYGVQD (reference sequence). The CDR3 is 14 amino acids. CDR3 amino acids: CASSPRGVNQPQHF. The CDR3 DNA sequence: TGCGCCAGCAGTCCCAGGGGAGTCAATCAGCCCCAGCATTTT.

V is TRBV6-4 and J is TRBJ2-3; D might be TRBD2 (6 bases). The CDR3 has 15 residues. V gave up 2 bases and J gave up 1 base, with 10 bases separating them. The germline gives CDR1 MRHNA, CDR2 SNTAGT. In nucleotides, the CDR3 is TGTGCCAGCAGTGACACCGGAGGGGGCACAGATACGCAGTATTTT. Its translation: CASSDTGGGTDTQYF.

This clone was observed a single time. The V call is TRBV19, the J call TRBJ2-5, with 9 nucleotides matching TRBD2. V trimming: 1 base; J trimming: 2 bases; junction bases outside the gene matches: 5. This CDR3 has 16 residues. Germline assignment: CDR1 LNHDA and CDR2 SQIVND (reference sequence). The CDR3 DNA sequence: TGTGCCAGTAGTATAGCTAGCGGGGTTGAACAAGAGACCCAGTACTTC. Its translation: CASSIASGVEQETQYF.

The chain links TRBV14 to TRBJ1-2; TRBD1 matches 7 bases. J lost 4 bases, V lost 4 bases, and 3 bases had no gene match. The germline V gene encodes CDR1 SGHDN and CDR2 FVKESK. This CDR3 contains 13 residues. CDR3 region: CASSPGTVYGYTF. The DNA for the CDR3 is TGTGCCAGCAGCCCTGGGACAGTCTATGGCTACACCTTC.

This sequence joins TRBV9 and TRBJ1-4; 10 positions match TRBD1. The CDR3 loop spans 15 amino acids. Per the germline V gene, CDR1 is SGDLS and CDR2 is YYNGEE. V lost 5 bases and J lost 8; bases outside the gene matches: 9. This CDR3 is CASSPGGGQGEKLFF. CDR3 DNA: TGTGCCAGCAGTCCAGGAGGGGGACAGGGGGAAAAACTGTTTTTT. Looking up the rest from reference TRBV9 and TRBJ1-4 gives the full variable domain: DSGVTQTPKHLITATGQRVTLRCSPRSGDLSVYWYQQSLDQGLQFLIQYYNGEERAKGNILERFSAQQFPDLHSELNLSSLELGDSALYFCASSPGGGQGEKLFFGSGTQLSVL.

The chain couples TRBV28 to TRBJ1-3, with D perhaps TRBD1 (6 bases). Germline CDR1 is MDHEN and CDR2 is SYDVKM. V dropped 2 bases and J dropped 1 base, with 12 bases sitting between them. The CDR3 loop spans 16 amino acids. CDR3 in amino acids: CASSLLIGTSGNTIYF. The CDR3 DNA is TGTGCCAGCAGTTTACTTATAGGGACATCTGGAAACACCATATATTTT.

J is TRBJ1-1 and V is TRBV18; 9 positions match TRBD1. V trimming: 2 bases; J trimming: 5 bases; junction bases outside the gene matches: 6. This CDR3 comprises 15 residues. Germline-derived CDR1 and CDR2 are KGHSH and LQKENI. In DNA form, the CDR3 reads TGTGCCAGCTCACCAGGACAGGGGAGGAGAACTGAAGCTTTCTTT. Its protein product is CASSPGQGRRTEAFF.

The chain links TRBV27 to TRBJ1-2, with 7 positions matching TRBD1. V shed 4 bases and J 4 bases; nucleotides not matched to a gene: 3. Germline CDR1 MNHEY, CDR2 SMNVEV (reference sequence). This CDR3 contains 13 residues. The CDR3 loop reads CASSWTGGYGYTF. The CDR3 bases are TGTGCCAGCAGTTGGACAGGAGGCTATGGCTACACCTTC.

This chain connects TRBV28 to TRBJ1-4, with D tentatively TRBD1 (5 bases). V was shortened by 3 bases and J by 6 bases, with 11 bases between the two germline ends. This CDR3 has 14 residues. In germline, CDR1 is MDHEN, CDR2 SYDVKM. The CDR3 sequence: CASSFRGGDEKLFF. The CDR3 DNA reads as TGTGCCAGCAGTTTCCGGGGGGGTGATGAAAAACTGTTTTTT.

The rearrangement links TRBV9 to TRBJ2-1, with D hard to call. The germline CDR1 and CDR2 sequences are SGDLS and YYNGEE. Trimming stripped 0 bases from V and 2 bases from J, with 6 bases between. The CDR3 is made up of 14 amino acids. The CDR3 DNA reads as TGTGCCAGCAGCGTAGCACTTACCTACAATGAGCAGTTCTTC. Amino acid sequence: CASSVALTYNEQFF.

V gene TRBV21-1 combines with J gene TRBJ2-2; the D call in the table, TRBD1, was not verified against the DNA. TRBV21-1 is flagged as a pseudogene. The CDR3 extends over 8 amino acids. The CDR3 sequence: CASKGVFF. In DNA, the CDR3 is TGTGCCAGCAAGGGGGTGTTTTTT.